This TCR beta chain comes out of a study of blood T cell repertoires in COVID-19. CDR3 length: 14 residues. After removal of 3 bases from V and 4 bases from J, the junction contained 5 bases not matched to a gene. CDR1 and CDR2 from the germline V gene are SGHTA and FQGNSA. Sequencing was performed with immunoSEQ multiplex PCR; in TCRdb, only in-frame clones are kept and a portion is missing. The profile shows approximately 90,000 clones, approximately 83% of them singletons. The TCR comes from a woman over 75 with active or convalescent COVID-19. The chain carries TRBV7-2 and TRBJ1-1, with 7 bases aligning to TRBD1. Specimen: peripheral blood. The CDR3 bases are TGTGCCAGCAGCTTTACAGGGGCGGGCACTGAAGCTTTCTTT. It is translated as CASSFTGAGTEAFF. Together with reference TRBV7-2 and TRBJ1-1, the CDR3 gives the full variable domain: GAGVSQSPSNKVTEKGKDVELRCDPISGHTALYWYRQSLGQGLEFLIYFQGNSAPDKSGLPSDRFSAERTGGSVSTLTIQRTQQEDSAVYLCASSFTGAGTEAFFGQGTRLTVV.